These 25 T cell receptor beta chains came from one sample sequenced in a study of blood T cell repertoires in COVID-19. Clones were read by immunoSEQ multiplex PCR, and TCRdb kept only the in-frame ones, dropping some. The sample contains roughly 64,000 clones, 85% to 90% of which appear only once. The sequencing sample was made of peripheral blood. Receptors originate from a man between 50 and 59 years old with active COVID-19.

V gene TRBV25-1 combines with J gene TRBJ1-4; TRBD1 aligns across 7 bases. V dropped 1 base and J dropped 0; count of bases not matched to a gene: 8. The CDR3 length is 18 residues. Germline V gene data show CDR1 as MGHDK and CDR2 as SYGVNS. CDR3 coding DNA: TGTGCCAGCAGTGAATTCCACCGGGACAGTTCAACTAATGAAAAACTGTTTTTT. Its protein is CASSEFHRDSSTNEKLFF. Combining the CDR3 with reference TRBV25-1 and TRBJ1-4 gives the whole variable domain EADIYQTPRYLVIGTGKKITLECSQTMGHDKMYWYQQDPGMELHLIHYSYGVNSTEKGDLSSESTVSRIRTEHFPLTLESARPSHTSQYLCASSEFHRDSSTNEKLFFGSGTQLSVL.

V and J are TRBV5-1 and TRBJ2-7, with D tentatively TRBD2 (5 bases). The length of the CDR3 is 14 residues. Germline V CDR1 and CDR2: SGHRS, YFSETQ. V lost 4 bases, J lost 3 bases, and 14 bases lay in between. In DNA, the CDR3 is TGCGCCAGCAGCGCCGGGATTCCCCTCTACGAGCAGTACTTC. It encodes CASSAGIPLYEQYF.

The chain uses TRBV19 and TRBJ1-2; 7 bases align to TRBD1. This CDR3 has 14 residues. Unmatched junction bases numbered 3, after V lost 5 bases and J lost 0 bases. CDR1 is LNHDA and CDR2 is SQIVND in the germline V gene (reference sequence). The CDR3 nucleotides are TGTGCCAGTAGTTTCGGGACAGCTAACTATGGCTACACCTTC. Translating gives CASSFGTANYGYTF. Complete variable domain (other parts from reference TRBV19 and TRBJ1-2): DGGITQSPKYLFRKEGQNVTLSCEQNLNHDAMYWYRQDPGQGLRLIYYSQIVNDFQKGDIAEGYSVSREKKESFPLTVTSAQKNPTAFYLCASSFGTANYGYTFGSGTRLTVV.

This rearrangement joins TRBV10-1 to TRBJ2-5; the match to TRBD1 covers 8 bases. Germline V CDR1 and CDR2: WNHNN, SYGVQD (reference sequence). The V and J ends lost 3 bases and 0 bases, in that order; junction bases with no gene match: 3. CDR3 length: 15 amino acids. In DNA, the CDR3 is TGCGCCAGCAGTGATACAGGGGGATACCAAGAGACCCAGTACTTC. Encoded protein: CASSDTGGYQETQYF.

The CDR3 loop is CASSYSTGSGNTIYF. CDR3 nucleotides: TGTGCCAGCAGTTACTCGACAGGGTCTGGAAACACCATATATTTT. The chain employs TRBV6-5 and TRBJ1-3, with 7 bases fitting TRBD1. Germline V gene lookup returns CDR1 MNHEY and CDR2 SVGAGI. With 0 bases clipped from V and 1 base from J, the junction kept 0 bases outside the gene matches. This CDR3 has 15 amino acids.

This chain uses TRBV3-1 (or the pseudogene TRBV3-2) with TRBJ1-1; TRBD1 matches 8 bases. CDR3 size: 12 residues. CDR1 is LGHDT, CDR2 YNNKEL, per germline (reference sequence). Unmatched junction bases numbered 5, after V lost 2 bases and J lost 12 bases. The CDR3, as DNA: TGTGCCAGCAGCCAAAGCAGGGGGCTATCTTTCTTT. Its translation is CASSQSRGLSFF.

The chain employs TRBV29-1 and TRBJ1-1; no firm D call. The length of the CDR3 is 13 residues. Germline assignment: CDR1 SQVTM and CDR2 ANQGSEA. Trimming removed 7 bases from V and 0 bases from J, with 12 bases in between. The CDR3: CSGIRQVNTEAFF. For the CDR3, the DNA is TGCAGCGGCATACGCCAGGTGAACACTGAAGCTTTCTTT.

V usage is TRBV5-6 and J usage is TRBJ2-7, with D perhaps TRBD2 (6 bases). The germline gives CDR1 SGHDT, CDR2 YYEEEE. The V end was cut by 4 bases, the J end by 2 bases, with 13 bases between. The CDR3 is 14 amino acids. CDR3 residues: CASSPRGGPYEQYF. The CDR3 coding sequence is TGTGCCAGCAGCCCGCGGGGAGGACCCTACGAGCAGTACTTC.

By share, this clone counts as medium-sized (0.01 to 0.1%). The chain carries TRBV14 and TRBJ2-2, with D perhaps matching TRBD2 (6 bases). There are 16 residues in the CDR3. The germline gives CDR1 SGHDN, CDR2 FVKESK. Deletions cut 0 bases from V and 8 bases from J, with 16 bases between. Here the CDR3 DNA reads TGTGCCAGCAGCCAAGATTTGGAGGGACCCAGGGGGGAGCTGTTTTTT. The encoded protein is CASSQDLEGPRGELFF.

The chain recombines TRBV15 with TRBJ2-3, with 9 bases aligning to TRBD1. Losses at the gene ends were 6 bases for V and 1 base for J; bases not matched to a gene: 8. Germline CDR1 is LNHNV and CDR2 is YYDKDF (reference sequence). The CDR3 extends over 16 amino acids. CDR3 protein: CATRTGTGSRTDTQYF. CDR3 sequence (DNA): TGTGCCACCAGAACCGGGACAGGGTCCCGCACAGATACGCAGTATTTT.

The chain joins TRBV2 to TRBJ2-4; D may be TRBD1 (6 bases). The CDR3 has 16 residues. Trimming shortened V by 1 base and J by 0 bases, and 10 bases separated the two germline ends. The germline gives CDR1 SNHLY, CDR2 FYNNEI. As DNA, the CDR3 is TGTGCCAGCAGTGAAGAGGGGGTCCTAGCCAAAAACATTCAGTACTTC. This encodes CASSEEGVLAKNIQYF. Filled out from reference TRBV2 and TRBJ2-4, the complete variable domain reads EPEVTQTPSHQVTQMGQEVILRCVPISNHLYFYWYRQILGQKVEFLVSFYNNEISEKSEIFDDQFSVERPDGSNFTLKIRSTKLEDSAMYFCASSEEGVLAKNIQYFGAGTRLSVL.

The chain recombines TRBV7-2 with TRBJ2-1; 11 bases are shared with TRBD2. Germline V gene sequence: CDR1 SGHTA, CDR2 FQGNSA. CDR3 length equals 14 residues. J gave up 15 bases and V 8 bases, and 15 bases lay outside the gene matches. The CDR3 coding sequence is TGTGCCAGCCTTTACGGGACTAGCGGAGCGAAGGCGTTCTTC. Amino acids: CASLYGTSGAKAFF.

The chain is built from TRBV28 and TRBJ2-7, with D perhaps TRBD1 (5 bases). Deletions cut 6 bases from V and 5 bases from J, with 14 bases between. This CDR3 spans 13 amino acids. The germline CDR1 and CDR2 sequences are MDHEN and SYDVKM. Here the CDR3 reads CASSKQGIDEQYF. CDR3 coding DNA: TGTGCCAGCAGCAAGCAGGGCATCGACGAGCAGTACTTC.

The chain joins TRBV7-9 to TRBJ2-7; D ambiguous. CDR1 and CDR2 (germline): SEHNR, FQNEAQ (reference sequence). The V end was cut by 4 bases, the J end by 3 bases, with 7 bases between. The CDR3 totals 12 residues. As DNA, the CDR3 is TGTGCCAGCAGCTCCCAGGACTACGAGCAGTACTTC. This sequence encodes CASSSQDYEQYF.

The genes are TRBV7-8 and TRBJ1-4; no definite D call. Trimming removed 0 bases from V and 10 bases from J, with 12 bases in between. In germline, CDR1 is SGHVS, CDR2 FQNEAQ. The CDR3 loop spans 14 amino acids. CDR3 coding DNA: TGTGCCAGCAGCTTAGCCGGTTTCACTGTAAAACTGTTTTTT. This gives the protein CASSLAGFTVKLFF. The variable domain in full, completed from reference TRBV7-8 and TRBJ1-4, reads GAGVSQSPRYKVAKRGQDVALRCDPISGHVSLFWYQQALGQGPEFLTYFQNEAQLDKSGLPSDRFFAERPEGSVSTLKIQRTQQEDSAVYLCASSLAGFTVKLFFGSGTQLSVL.

V usage is TRBV11-2 and J usage is TRBJ1-1; D gene unclear. In germline, CDR1 is SGHAT, CDR2 FQNNGV. Between the trimmed V and J ends, which lost 1 base and 2 bases, there was a span of 5 bases. CDR3 length equals 13 residues. This chain's CDR3 is CASSLGANTEAFF. CDR3 coding DNA: TGTGCCAGCAGCTTAGGAGCCAACACTGAAGCTTTCTTT.

The genes are TRBV6-1 and TRBJ2-7; perhaps TRBD1 as D (6 bases). The V end lost 5 bases, the J end lost 0 bases, and 14 bases lay between the germline ends. CDR1 MNHNS and CDR2 SASEGT come from the germline V gene. There are 15 residues in the CDR3. In DNA form, the CDR3 reads TGTGCCAGCAGTCTCCAGGGGTCCAGCTCCTACGAGCAGTACTTC. This encodes CASSLQGSSSYEQYF.

The chain employs TRBV5-4 and TRBJ2-3, with D unclear. Germline V gives CDR1 SGHNT, CDR2 YYREEE (reference sequence). This CDR3 is built from 15 residues. Deletions cut 1 base from V and 4 bases from J, with 13 bases between. The CDR3 region has the DNA TGTGCCAGCAGCTTGCTAGAGAATCGCGCAGATACGCAGTATTTT. Its translation: CASSLLENRADTQYF.

V is TRBV21-1 and J is TRBJ2-1; TRBD2 was called by the table and not checked on the DNA. TRBV21-1 is a pseudogene. This CDR3 spans 16 amino acids. In nucleotides, the CDR3 is TGTGCCAGCAGCCGGGACTGTCCAAGCTCCTACAATGAGCAGTTCTTC. Its protein product is CASSRDCPSSYNEQFF.

The rearrangement joins TRBV28 to TRBJ2-3; 10 bases match TRBD2. V shed 7 bases, J shed 6 bases, and the junction held 7 bases outside the gene matches. Germline V CDR1 and CDR2: MDHEN, SYDVKM. The CDR3 is made up of 14 amino acids. CDR3: CASTEAGGGDTQYF. For the CDR3, the DNA is TGTGCCAGCACCGAAGCGGGAGGGGGGGATACGCAGTATTTT.

In this sample, this clone turned up a few times. This chain joins TRBV7-9 and TRBJ2-7, with D perhaps TRBD1 (6 bases). Per germline, CDR1 SEHNR and CDR2 FQNEAQ (reference sequence). Trimming left V 6 bases short and J 6 bases short, with 21 bases between. The CDR3 is 15 residues long. The CDR3 spells CASSGDMKVRGEQYF. The CDR3 DNA is TGTGCCAGCAGTGGGGACATGAAGGTTCGGGGCGAGCAGTACTTC.

J is TRBJ2-5 and V is TRBV13; 9 nucleotides line up with TRBD2. Germline assignment: CDR1 PRHDT and CDR2 FYEKMQ (reference sequence). The junction had 8 bases not matched to a gene; V was cut back by 5 bases and J by 1 base. The CDR3 loop spans 16 amino acids. The CDR3, as DNA: TGTGCCAGCAGCACGGGACTAGCTGGTGGCCAAGAGACCCAGTACTTC. This gives the protein CASSTGLAGGQETQYF.

A few counts support this clone. This chain uses TRBV6-6 with TRBJ1-3; 8 bases fit TRBD1. The CDR3 consists of 17 residues. J was trimmed by 0 bases and V by 5 bases; bases with no gene match: 9. The germline V gene has CDR1 MNHNY and CDR2 SVGAGI (reference sequence). CDR3: CASSPRPGGDSGNTIYF. For the CDR3, the DNA is TGTGCCAGCAGTCCCCGGCCAGGGGGCGACTCTGGAAACACCATATATTTT.

V is TRBV5-1 and J is TRBJ2-5, with unresolved D. CDR1 and CDR2 (germline): SGHRS, YFSETQ. The V end lost 1 base, the J end lost 0 bases, and 7 bases lay between the germline ends. The CDR3 runs to 14 residues. CDR3 amino acids: CASSLPEYQETQYF. DNA of the CDR3: TGCGCCAGCAGCTTGCCGGAGTACCAAGAGACCCAGTACTTC.

This clone is a singleton in its sample. This chain connects TRBV9 to TRBJ1-2; perhaps TRBD1 as D (5 bases). There are 15 residues in the CDR3. Germline lookup yields CDR1 SGDLS and CDR2 YYNGEE. Trimming took off 4 bases at V and 2 bases at J, with 15 bases between the two ends. CDR3 sequence reads: CASSPLKGNNYGYTF. CDR3 coding DNA: TGTGCCAGCAGCCCCCTGAAGGGGAACAACTATGGCTACACCTTC.